Included here is one T cell receptor beta chain sequence, with context. The entry originates in a study of T cell changes during pregnancy in multiple sclerosis. Profiling relied on immunoSEQ multiplex PCR, and the TCRdb table lists in-frame clones only, not all of them. The table includes roughly 75,000 clones, 89% detected once. The clonotype comes from a female donor with multiple sclerosis, enrolled in a pregnancy study. The sequenced sample was peripheral blood, obtained before pregnancy.

CDR3 DNA sequence: TGCGCCAGCAGCCTTAGCGGGGGGTATCATGAGCAGTTCTTC. It codes for CASSLSGGYHEQFF. The chain employs TRBV4-3 and TRBJ2-1; 10 positions agree with TRBD2. After removal of 4 bases from V and 8 bases from J, the junction contained 5 bases not matched to a gene. The germline gives CDR1 LGHNA, CDR2 YSLEER. This CDR3 spans 14 amino acids.